The 26 T cell receptor beta chains reported below all come from one sample, sequenced in a study of siplizumab effects on memory and regulatory T cells. Generated by immunoSEQ multiplex PCR, the TCRdb table keeps only in-frame clones and is missing some. The sample contains approximately 98,000 clones, roughly 94% of which appear only once. The source material was non-Treg CD4+ T cells sorted from blood. Receptor source: a human donor in good health.

Comment on this clone: One junction end disagrees with the germline gene, perhaps due to a read error. The chain links TRBV10-2 to TRBJ2-2; the D is unclear. This CDR3 spans 12 amino acids. The germline CDR1 and CDR2 sequences are WSHSY and SAAADI. DNA of the CDR3: TGCGCCAGCACTGAGAACACCGGGGAGCTGTTTTTT. This translates into CASTENTGELFF.

CDR3 in amino acids: CASTLAGHAGELFF. CDR3 sequence (DNA): TGTGCCAGCACCCTTGCAGGGCACGCCGGGGAGCTGTTTTTT. V is TRBV27 and J is TRBJ2-2; tentatively, D is TRBD1 (5 bases). CDR3 length equals 14 residues. Germline CDR1 is MNHEY and CDR2 is SMNVEV (reference sequence). V shed 7 bases and J shed 6 bases, with 15 bases lying between them.

The J gene is TRBJ2-7, the V gene TRBV28, with 9 bases lining up with TRBD2. This CDR3 region has 14 residues. After removal of 4 bases from V and 2 bases from J, the junction contained 3 bases not matched to a gene. CDR1 is MDHEN, CDR2 SYDVKM, per germline. CDR3 bases: TGTGCCAGCAGTTGGACTAGCGTGACCTACGAGCAGTACTTC. Translation gives CASSWTSVTYEQYF.

The genes are TRBV18 and TRBJ2-5; 7 bases fit TRBD2. Per germline, CDR1 KGHSH and CDR2 LQKENI. The J segment lost 4 bases and the V segment lost 0 bases, leaving 2 bases of the junction unmatched. This CDR3 region has 14 residues. The CDR3 DNA sequence: TGTGCCAGCTCACCACCCGGCGGGGGAGAGACCCAGTACTTC. Amino acid sequence: CASSPPGGGETQYF.

The genes are TRBV4-1 and TRBJ2-1; 10 nucleotides match TRBD2. Trimming took 3 bases from V and 9 from J; bases not matched to a gene: 8. The germline V gene has CDR1 MGHRA and CDR2 YSYEKL. The CDR3 loop spans 15 amino acids. The CDR3 DNA is TGCGCCAGCAGCCAGACTCTAGCGGGAGTTCCTGAGCAGTTCTTC. Amino acids: CASSQTLAGVPEQFF.

The chain combines TRBV5-8 with TRBJ2-1; the match to TRBD2 covers 12 bases. The CDR3 is made up of 15 amino acids. Losses at the gene ends were 4 bases for V and 8 bases for J; bases not matched to a gene: 7. Per the germline V gene, CDR1 is SGHTS and CDR2 is YDEGEE. The CDR3 DNA reads as TGTGCCAGCAGCAGAAGACTAGCGGGAGTGGATGAGCAGTTCTTC. It translates to CASSRRLAGVDEQFF.

This clone was detected once. V gene TRBV28 combines with J gene TRBJ2-5; tentatively, D is TRBD1 or TRBD2 (5 bases each). CDR1 MDHEN and CDR2 SYDVKM come from the germline V gene. CDR3 length: 13 amino acids. The V and J ends lost 7 bases and 5 bases respectively, with 14 bases between them. For the CDR3, the DNA is TGTGCCAGCACGATTGGGGGAAGGGAGACCCAGTACTTC. It encodes CASTIGGRETQYF.

CDR3 amino acids: CASSGRGLRETQYF. In DNA, the CDR3 is TGTGCCAGTAGCGGCAGGGGGCTTAGGGAGACCCAGTACTTC. The chain combines TRBV19 with TRBJ2-5, with TRBD1 matching over 8 bases. CDR3 length: 14 residues. Germline loops: CDR1 LNHDA, CDR2 SQIVND (reference sequence). After removal of 6 bases from V and 5 bases from J, the junction contained 8 bases not matched to a gene. Full variable domain (remainder filled in from reference TRBV19 and TRBJ2-5): DGGITQSPKYLFRKEGQNVTLSCEQNLNHDAMYWYRQDPGQGLRLIYYSQIVNDFQKGDIAEGYSVSREKKESFPLTVTSAQKNPTAFYLCASSGRGLRETQYFGPGTRLLVL.

This sequence joins TRBV6-4 and TRBJ2-2; a possible D gene is TRBD1 (5 bases). The CDR3 has 13 residues. Deletions cut 3 bases from V and 5 bases from J, with 7 bases between. Germline V gene data show CDR1 as MRHNA and CDR2 as SNTAGT. The CDR3 is CASSDSGTGELFF. The CDR3 DNA follows: TGTGCCAGCAGTGATTCAGGGACCGGGGAGCTGTTTTTT.

The CDR3 nucleotides are TGTGCCAGCAGCTTAGAGACGGGAGGGGTCGAGCAGTACTTC. It encodes CASSLETGGVEQYF. The chain combines TRBV7-9 with TRBJ2-7, with 8 bases that match TRBD2. Per the germline V gene, CDR1 is SEHNR and CDR2 is FQNEAQ (reference sequence). V gave up 1 base and J gave up 6 bases; unmatched junction bases: 5. The CDR3 is 14 residues long.

The J gene is TRBJ1-3, the V gene TRBV10-1, with D unresolved. This CDR3 comprises 13 residues. V lost 7 bases to trimming and J lost 2 bases, with 9 bases between them. The germline V gene has CDR1 WNHNN and CDR2 SYGVQD (reference sequence). The CDR3 region is CASKANAGNTIYF. DNA of the CDR3: TGCGCCAGCAAAGCAAACGCTGGAAACACCATATATTTT.

CDR3 in DNA: TGTGCCAGTATGATTCTCGGGAGGATGACTGAAGCTTTCTTT. As protein: CASMILGRMTEAFF. The chain has TRBV19 and TRBJ1-1; D ambiguous. Trimming took 7 bases from V and 5 from J, leaving 17 bases between them. The germline gives CDR1 LNHDA, CDR2 SQIVND (reference sequence). The CDR3 is 14 amino acids.

The genes are TRBV7-3 and TRBJ1-3; D unresolved. The CDR3 sequence is 13 residues long. Germline-derived CDR1 and CDR2 are SGHTA and FQGTGA. The V gene lost 5 bases and the J gene lost 7 bases, with 12 bases spanning the gap. CDR3 region: CASSDPSTNTIYF. CDR3 sequence (DNA): TGTGCCAGCAGCGACCCGTCAACGAACACCATATATTTT.

The rearrangement joins TRBV28 to TRBJ2-1; possible D gene TRBD2, 6 bases. V was trimmed by 6 bases and J by 9 bases, leaving 12 bases between them. Germline CDR1 is MDHEN and CDR2 is SYDVKM. CDR3 length equals 12 residues. CDR3 loop: CASSSGVGEQFF. The CDR3 DNA reads TGTGCCAGCAGCTCGGGGGTGGGTGAGCAGTTCTTC.

This rearrangement joins TRBV11-1 to TRBJ2-2; D gene unclear. Germline V gene data show CDR1 as SGHAT and CDR2 as FQDESV (reference sequence). V was pared by 8 bases and J by 5 bases, with 15 bases between. The CDR3 spans 14 residues. The CDR3 is CASGIAFTTGELFF. The CDR3 DNA follows: TGTGCCAGCGGGATTGCGTTTACAACCGGGGAGCTGTTTTTT. Full variable domain (rest looked up from reference TRBV11-1 and TRBJ2-2): EAEVAQSPRYKITEKSQAVAFWCDPISGHATLYWYRQILGQGPELLVQFQDESVVDDSQLPKDRFSAERLKGVDSTLKIQPAELGDSAMYLCASGIAFTTGELFFGEGSRLTVL.

This sequence joins TRBV5-4 and TRBJ2-3, with 7 bases identical to TRBD2. Germline loops: CDR1 SGHNT, CDR2 YYREEE (reference sequence). V lost 2 bases, J lost 2 bases, and 5 bases stayed unmatched. The CDR3 is 15 residues long. CDR3 residues: CASSFRAGFTDTQYF. The CDR3 DNA is TGTGCCAGCAGCTTCCGAGCGGGGTTCACAGATACGCAGTATTTT.

The chain combines TRBV6-1 with TRBJ2-1; maybe TRBD1 (5 bases). CDR3 size: 14 residues. Germline CDR1 reads MNHNS; CDR2 reads SASEGT. Trimming took 6 bases from V and 6 from J, leaving 15 bases between them. CDR3 sequence (DNA): TGTGCCAGCAGCGCCATAGGGGCGGTCAATGAGCAGTTCTTC. This codes for CASSAIGAVNEQFF.

The CDR3 region is CASSLLGTGQETQYF. CDR3 coding DNA: TGTGCCAGCAGTTTATTGGGGACAGGACAAGAGACCCAGTACTTC. The rearrangement uses TRBV28 and TRBJ2-5; TRBD1 matches 8 bases. Per germline, CDR1 MDHEN and CDR2 SYDVKM. Losses at the gene ends were 1 base for V and 2 bases for J; bases not matched to a gene: 3. This CDR3 spans 15 amino acids.

The gene calls are TRBV6-5 and TRBJ1-1; no firm D call. The CDR3 has 12 residues. The V gene's germline CDR1 is MNHEY and CDR2 SVGAGI. Trimming shortened V by 8 bases and J by 0 bases, and 7 bases separated the two germline ends. CDR3 sequence: CASRSVNTEAFF. CDR3 DNA: TGTGCCAGCCGTAGCGTGAACACTGAAGCTTTCTTT.

V gene TRBV5-1 combines with J gene TRBJ1-1; 7 bases are shared with TRBD1. Germline values: CDR1 SGHRS, CDR2 YFSETQ. The CDR3 is made up of 16 amino acids. Trimming at V came to 0 bases and at J to 1 base, leaving 6 bases not matched to a gene. Here the CDR3 reads CASSLGGTAQNTEAFF. The DNA of the CDR3 is TGCGCCAGCAGCTTGGGAGGGACAGCCCAGAACACTGAAGCTTTCTTT.

V is TRBV6-4 and J is TRBJ1-1; a weak D match, TRBD1 (5 bases). Germline CDR1 and CDR2: MRHNA and SNTAGT. This CDR3 has 17 amino acids. V was pared by 6 bases and J by 5 bases, with 25 bases between. The CDR3 DNA reads as TGTGCCAGCAGACCGGGCGGCAGGGAGGAGAAGTGTACTGAAGCTTTCTTT. It encodes CASRPGGREEKCTEAFF.

This rearrangement joins TRBV2 to TRBJ2-7; D gene ambiguous. This CDR3 has 10 residues. Germline loops: CDR1 SNHLY, CDR2 FYNNEI. Trimming cost V 6 bases and J 8 bases, with 8 bases left between them. Here the CDR3 reads CASRPIKQYF. The CDR3 region has the DNA TGTGCCAGCAGACCGATTAAGCAGTACTTC. Looking up the rest from reference TRBV2 and TRBJ2-7 gives the full variable domain: EPEVTQTPSHQVTQMGQEVILRCVPISNHLYFYWYRQILGQKVEFLVSFYNNEISEKSEIFDDQFSVERPDGSNFTLKIRSTKLEDSAMYFCASRPIKQYFGPGTRLTVT.

The J gene is TRBJ1-3, the V gene TRBV5-6; 7 nucleotides match TRBD1. Germline V CDR1 and CDR2: SGHDT, YYEEEE. CDR3 length equals 17 residues. The J segment lost 2 bases and the V segment lost 2 bases, leaving 10 bases of the junction unmatched. This CDR3 reads CASSFIGRGVTGNTIYF. The CDR3 DNA sequence: TGTGCCAGCAGCTTTATTGGCAGGGGGGTTACTGGAAACACCATATATTTT.

This chain connects TRBV7-6 to TRBJ2-3, with 13 bases that match TRBD2. The CDR3 runs to 16 residues. CDR1 and CDR2 from the germline V gene are SGHVS and FNYEAQ. The V segment lost 5 bases and the J segment 5 bases; nucleotides outside the gene matches: 7. The CDR3 sequence is CASSRLAGGRIDTQYF. The CDR3 nucleotides read TGTGCCAGCAGCCGACTAGCGGGAGGTAGGATAGATACGCAGTATTTT.

This sequence joins TRBV30 and TRBJ1-1; 10 bases line up with TRBD1. Per germline, CDR1 GTSNPN and CDR2 SVGIG (reference sequence). With V trimmed by 2 bases and J by 5 bases, 8 bases remained unmatched. The CDR3 is 15 amino acids. The CDR3 nucleotides read TGTGCCTGGAGTCGCCAGGACAGGGGGTGGACTGAAGCTTTCTTT. Its protein product is CAWSRQDRGWTEAFF.

The chain links TRBV27 to TRBJ2-1, with D uncertain. The V end lost 0 bases, the J end lost 8 bases, and 5 bases lay between the germline ends. Germline loops: CDR1 MNHEY, CDR2 SMNVEV (reference sequence). The CDR3 length is 12 residues. The CDR3 DNA is TGTGCCAGCAGTTTATCGAAAGATGAGCAGTTCTTC. Amino acids: CASSLSKDEQFF.